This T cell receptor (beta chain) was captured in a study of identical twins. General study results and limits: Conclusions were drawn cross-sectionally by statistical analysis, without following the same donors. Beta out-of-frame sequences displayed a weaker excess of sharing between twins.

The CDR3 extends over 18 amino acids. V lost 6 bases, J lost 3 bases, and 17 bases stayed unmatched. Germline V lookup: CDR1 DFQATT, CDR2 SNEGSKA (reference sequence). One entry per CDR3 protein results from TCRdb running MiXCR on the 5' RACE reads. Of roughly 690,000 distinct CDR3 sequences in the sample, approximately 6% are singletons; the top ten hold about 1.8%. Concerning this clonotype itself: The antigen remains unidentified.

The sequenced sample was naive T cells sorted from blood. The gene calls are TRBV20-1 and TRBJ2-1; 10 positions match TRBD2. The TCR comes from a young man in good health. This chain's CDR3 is CSAWGLARSSEGYNEQFF. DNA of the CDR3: TGCAGTGCCTGGGGACTAGCGCGCTCCTCTGAGGGCTACAATGAGCAGTTCTTC.